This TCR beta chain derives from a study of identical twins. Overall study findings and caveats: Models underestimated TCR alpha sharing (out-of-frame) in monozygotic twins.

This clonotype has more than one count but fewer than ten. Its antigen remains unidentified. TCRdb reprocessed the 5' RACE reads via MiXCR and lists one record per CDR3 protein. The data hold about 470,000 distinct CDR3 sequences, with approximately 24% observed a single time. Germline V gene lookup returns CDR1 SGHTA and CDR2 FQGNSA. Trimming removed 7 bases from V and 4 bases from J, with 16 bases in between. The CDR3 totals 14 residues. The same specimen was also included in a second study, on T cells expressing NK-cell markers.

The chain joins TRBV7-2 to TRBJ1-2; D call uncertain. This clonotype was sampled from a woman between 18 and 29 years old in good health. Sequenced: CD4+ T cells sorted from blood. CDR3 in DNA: TGTGCCAGCAACTCCCTGAATCGGGCCTATGGCTACACCTTC. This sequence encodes CASNSLNRAYGYTF. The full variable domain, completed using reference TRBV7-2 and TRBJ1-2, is GAGVSQSPSNKVTEKGKDVELRCDPISGHTALYWYRQSLGQGLEFLIYFQGNSAPDKSGLPSDRFSAERTGGSVSTLTIQRTQQEDSAVYLCASNSLNRAYGYTFGSGTRLTVV.